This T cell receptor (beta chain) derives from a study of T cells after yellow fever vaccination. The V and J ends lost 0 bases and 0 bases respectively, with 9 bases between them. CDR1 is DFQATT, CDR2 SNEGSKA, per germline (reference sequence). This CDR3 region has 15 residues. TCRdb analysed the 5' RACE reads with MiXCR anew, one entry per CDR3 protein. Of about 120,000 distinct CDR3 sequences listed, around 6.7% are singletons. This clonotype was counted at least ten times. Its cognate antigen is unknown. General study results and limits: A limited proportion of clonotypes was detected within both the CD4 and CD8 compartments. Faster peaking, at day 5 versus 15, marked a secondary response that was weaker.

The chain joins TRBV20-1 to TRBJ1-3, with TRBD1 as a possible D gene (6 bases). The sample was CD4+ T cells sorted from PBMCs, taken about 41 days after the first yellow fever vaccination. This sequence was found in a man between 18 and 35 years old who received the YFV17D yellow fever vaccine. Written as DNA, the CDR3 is TGCAGTGCTAGAGAAAGGACAGCCTCTGGAAACACCATATATTTT. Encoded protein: CSARERTASGNTIYF.